The next 15 T cell receptor beta chains were all read from a single sample in a study of breast tumors, draining lymph nodes, adjacent tissues. Samples came from axillary lymph nodes draining the breast cancer. In TCRdb, the multiplex PCR reads were re-called with MiXCR into one record per CDR3 protein. The profile shows approximately 180,000 distinct CDR3 sequences, more than 25% of them singletons. The sample taken for sequencing was axillary lymph node tissue. The receptors were sampled from a female donor with breast cancer. Some clones in this sample may be carry-over from other donors' samples.

Remarks on this clonotype: At one end the junction does not follow the germline gene, possibly because of a read error. V gene TRBV5-1 combines with J gene TRBJ1-5; D is unresolved. Germline CDR1 SGHRS, CDR2 YFSETQ. The CDR3 loop spans 13 amino acids. The CDR3 spells CVSSPRLAGPLHF. In DNA, the CDR3 is TGCGTCAGCAGCCCGAGGCTCGCCGGGCCCCTGCATTTT.

The sample holds many counts of this clonotype. The J gene is TRBJ2-7, the V gene TRBV6-1; 8 bases match TRBD1. The CDR3 covers 15 residues. Germline CDR1 and CDR2: MNHNS and SASEGT. V lost 6 bases and J lost 5; bases outside the gene matches: 12. The CDR3 reads CASRRAGGLVNEQYF. The DNA for the CDR3 is TGTGCCAGCAGGAGGGCAGGGGGCCTGGTCAACGAGCAGTACTTC.

In regard to this clonotype: One junction end disagrees with the germline gene, perhaps due to a read error. The CDR3, as DNA: TGTGCCAGCAGCCAAGAGGCCAACTTC. The encoded protein is CASSQEANF. This chain joins TRBV4-2 and TRBJ2-7; D not resolved. Germline V gene sequence: CDR1 LGHNA, CDR2 YNFKEQ. The CDR3 runs 9 residues.

This clonotype occurred many times. This chain joins TRBV4-1 and TRBJ2-3; 9 bases map to TRBD2. With 1 base clipped from V and 3 bases from J, the junction kept 5 bases outside the gene matches. Per the germline V gene, CDR1 is MGHRA and CDR2 is YSYEKL. This CDR3 is built from 16 residues. CDR3 in DNA: TGCGCCAGCAGCCAAGGAGCGGGAGGTGGAACAGATACGCAGTATTTT. It specifies CASSQGAGGGTDTQYF.

The V call is TRBV27, the J call TRBJ2-2, with D perhaps TRBD1 or TRBD2 (5 bases each). Trimming shortened V by 4 bases and J by 4 bases, and 10 bases separated the two germline ends. There are 14 residues in the CDR3. Looked up from germline, CDR1 is MNHEY and CDR2 is SMNVEV (reference sequence). In DNA form, the CDR3 reads TGTGCCAGCAGTTGGATGAGGGGCACCGGGGAGCTGTTTTTT. Protein product: CASSWMRGTGELFF.

The table lists this clonotype with many counts. The chain couples TRBV12-3 or TRBV12-4 to TRBJ1-2; 8 bases agree with TRBD1. V was pared by 2 bases and J by 8 bases, with 7 bases of the junction left unmatched. This CDR3 region has 14 residues. The CDR3 sequence is CASSLLGPGGGYTF. The DNA for the CDR3 is TGTGCCAGCAGTTTATTGGGCCCAGGGGGCGGCTACACCTTC.

At least ten counts were recorded for this clonotype. The chain joins TRBV11-2 to TRBJ2-7, with D unclear. The germline V gene has CDR1 SGHAT and CDR2 FQNNGV. The CDR3 sequence is 14 residues long. Trimming pared 1 base from V and 2 bases from J, leaving 9 bases between. CDR3 nucleotides: TGTGCCAGCAGCTTAGTTCAGACACCCTACGAGCAGTACTTC. It encodes CASSLVQTPYEQYF. The complete variable domain, with remaining parts taken from reference TRBV11-2 and TRBJ2-7, reads EAGVAQSPRYKIIEKRQSVAFWCNPISGHATLYWYQQILGQGPKLLIQFQNNGVVDDSQLPKDRFSAERLKGVDSTLKIQPAKLEDSAVYLCASSLVQTPYEQYFGPGTRLTVT.

At least ten counts were recorded for this clonotype. This sequence joins TRBV14 and TRBJ2-5; D is perhaps TRBD2 (5 bases). CDR3 length equals 16 residues. The V gene's germline CDR1 is SGHDN and CDR2 FVKESK. With 0 bases removed from V and 5 bases from J, the gap between germline ends came to 16 bases. The CDR3, as DNA: TGTGCCAGCAGCCAAGAAGGAGGACGCTCGAGGGAGACCCAGTACTTC. This encodes CASSQEGGRSRETQYF.

The V gene is TRBV7-6, the J gene TRBJ2-2; D unclear. The CDR3 covers 15 residues. Germline assignment: CDR1 SGHVS and CDR2 FNYEAQ. V was trimmed by 0 bases and J by 4 bases, leaving 9 bases between them. The CDR3, as DNA: TGTGCCAGCAGCTTAGCGCCCCTCACCACCGGGGAGCTGTTTTTT. Translation: CASSLAPLTTGELFF.

V is TRBV20-1 and J is TRBJ2-3; D ambiguous. Trimming removed 5 bases from V and 6 bases from J, with 21 bases in between. This CDR3 region has 15 residues. CDR1 and CDR2 (germline): DFQATT, SNEGSKA (reference sequence). CDR3 bases: TGCAGTGCTGGAGCAGAGCGTACACTTAGGGATACGCAGTATTTT. Protein sequence: CSAGAERTLRDTQYF.

This clonotype was seen ten or more times. This chain's CDR3 is CATRGQGWSNEQFF. DNA of the CDR3: TGTGCCACCAGGGGGCAGGGGTGGTCGAATGAGCAGTTCTTC. The chain employs TRBV24-1 and TRBJ2-1, with a weak D call TRBD1 (6 bases). The CDR3 runs 14 residues. Germline V gene sequence: CDR1 KGHDR, CDR2 SFDVKD. Trimming cost V 7 bases and J 7 bases, with 16 bases left between them.

There are many counts of this clonotype. The chain has TRBV20-1 and TRBJ2-2, with D tentatively TRBD2 (6 bases). V was clipped by 6 bases and J by 6 bases, with 11 bases between them. The CDR3 contains 12 residues. CDR1 is DFQATT, CDR2 SNEGSKA, per germline (reference sequence). The CDR3 loop is CSAEAGSGELFF. Here the CDR3 DNA reads TGCAGTGCAGAGGCGGGGTCCGGGGAGCTGTTTTTT.

On this clonotype itself: This could be a read error, since a much larger clone is one nucleotide away. The J gene is TRBJ2-3, the V gene TRBV28, with D perhaps being TRBD1 or TRBD2 (6 bases each). There are 16 residues in the CDR3. Germline loops: CDR1 MDHEN, CDR2 SYDVKM. V lost 5 bases to trimming and J lost 6 bases, with 21 bases between them. The CDR3 DNA reads as TGTGCCAGCAGTCCAACTAGCAGGGGTGGTACCGATACGCAGTATTTT. It specifies CASSPTSRGGTDTQYF.

For this clonotype: Given a much more abundant clone one base away, this may be a read error. J is TRBJ2-1 and V is TRBV6-5, with D maybe TRBD2 (5 bases). V was clipped by 8 bases and J by 0 bases, with 14 bases between them. The CDR3 has 15 amino acids. CDR1 MNHEY and CDR2 SVGAGI come from the germline V gene. The CDR3 coding sequence is TGTGCCAGCTGGAGGACGCAGAGCTCCTACAATGAGCAGTTCTTC. Its protein is CASWRTQSSYNEQFF.

Comment on this clonotype: This clone may be a read error of a much larger clone one base away. The chain's CDR3 is CASSVGRGRVGGSTF. CDR3 coding DNA: TGTGCCAGCAGCGTAGGCAGGGGGCGTGTGGGGGGCTCCACCTTC. The gene calls are TRBV9 and TRBJ1-2; 8 bases agree with TRBD1. The germline gives CDR1 SGDLS, CDR2 YYNGEE. The CDR3 spans 15 residues.